The 26 T cell receptor beta chains presented below share a single source sample, sequenced in a study of Ad26.COV2.S vaccination and SARS-CoV-2 variants. Sequencing was performed with immunoSEQ multiplex PCR; in TCRdb, only in-frame clones are kept and a portion is missing. The data contain about 350,000 clones, approximately 86% of them seen just once; the ten biggest clones take up around 11%. Stated treatment: 15 to 20 received Ad26.COV2.S at low or high dose, single or two shots; 5 received placebo; per-sample allocation not given. Specimen acquisition occurred on day 63 following the initial vaccine or placebo injection. The sample here was peripheral blood, taken in a trial of Ad26.COV2.S vaccine versus placebo. The receptors were gathered from a person aged 18-65 years who received the Ad26.COV2.S COVID-19 vaccine or a placebo.

This clone was seen only a few times. The chain combines TRBV28 with TRBJ1-5; a possible D gene is TRBD1 (6 bases). Germline V gives CDR1 MDHEN, CDR2 SYDVKM. With 7 bases removed from V and 3 bases from J, the gap between germline ends came to 13 bases. The CDR3 contains 14 residues. CDR3 nucleotides: TGTGCCAGCACCCAGACAGGTTCCAATCAGCCCCAGCATTTT. Protein sequence: CASTQTGSNQPQHF.

This chain joins TRBV28 and TRBJ1-2; maybe TRBD1 (5 bases). The CDR3 loop spans 15 amino acids. V gave up 2 bases and J gave up 4 bases, with 14 bases separating them. CDR1 is MDHEN, CDR2 SYDVKM, per germline. The CDR3 DNA reads as TGTGCCAGCAGTTTAGCCTTCGGCAGGGCCTATGGCTACACCTTC. Residues: CASSLAFGRAYGYTF.

V and J are TRBV7-6 and TRBJ2-7, with 9 bases identical to TRBD1. The CDR3 is 16 amino acids. Germline loops: CDR1 SGHVS, CDR2 FNYEAQ. V shed 5 bases and J 5 bases; nucleotides not matched to a gene: 13. CDR3 in DNA: TGTGCCAGCAGCCCGCGTATGGGGACAGGGATGCACGAGCAGTACTTC. Its translation is CASSPRMGTGMHEQYF.

In its sample, this clone was seen a few times. The genes are TRBV5-4 and TRBJ2-1, with 8 bases that match TRBD1. The CDR3 is 15 residues long. Germline CDR1 reads SGHNT; CDR2 reads YYREEE (reference sequence). J lost 5 bases, V lost 4 bases, and 8 bases had no gene match. CDR3 in amino acids: CASSPAPTGDNEQFF. CDR3 nucleotides: TGTGCCAGCAGCCCGGCCCCGACAGGGGACAATGAGCAGTTCTTC.

The rearrangement joins TRBV11-2 to TRBJ2-2, with TRBD2 identical over 14 bases. The V gene's germline CDR1 is SGHAT and CDR2 FQNNGV. J gave up 5 bases and V 2 bases, and 7 bases lay outside the gene matches. This CDR3 is 18 amino acids long. DNA of the CDR3: TGTGCCAGCAGCTTATTGACTAGCGGGAGGGTTGGGACCGGGGAGCTGTTTTTT. Translating it yields CASSLLTSGRVGTGELFF.

This clone came up many times. This chain connects TRBV4-2 to TRBJ2-4, with TRBD2 matching 7 bases. The CDR3 runs 16 residues. The V and J ends lost 0 bases and 4 bases, in that order; junction bases with no gene match: 6. In germline, CDR1 is LGHNA, CDR2 YNFKEQ. The CDR3 is CASSQDRGGGKNIQYF. CDR3 nucleotides: TGTGCCAGCAGCCAAGATCGTGGGGGGGGGAAAAACATTCAGTACTTC.

The CDR3 DNA is TGTGCCAGCAGCCCAGGCGGGGGTCTCCAAGAGACCCAGTACTTC. This codes for CASSPGGGLQETQYF. V is TRBV6-5 and J is TRBJ2-5; 7 bases line up with TRBD2. Per the germline V gene, CDR1 is MNHEY and CDR2 is SVGAGI. Trimming at V came to 6 bases and at J to 1 base, leaving 8 bases not matched to a gene. The CDR3 is 15 amino acids.

The chain uses TRBV27 and TRBJ2-7; a possible D gene is TRBD2 (5 bases). The germline gives CDR1 MNHEY, CDR2 SMNVEV (reference sequence). The CDR3 length is 13 residues. Trimming removed 6 bases from V and 6 bases from J, with 15 bases in between. CDR3 sequence reads: CASSPRLGSEQYF. CDR3 nucleotides: TGTGCCAGCAGCCCCCGGTTGGGGAGCGAGCAGTACTTC.

The chain links TRBV7-3 to TRBJ2-2, with a possible D match to TRBD2 (5 bases). V lost 3 bases and J 3 bases, leaving 5 bases between the germline ends. The CDR3 totals 13 residues. CDR1 and CDR2 (germline): SGHTA, FQGTGA. CDR3 residues: CASSLGDTGELFF. CDR3 in DNA: TGTGCCAGCAGCTTGGGAGACACCGGGGAGCTGTTTTTT.

The chain uses TRBV4-3 and TRBJ2-5, with 8 bases that match TRBD1. After removal of 4 bases from V and 1 base from J, the junction contained 2 bases not matched to a gene. From germline, CDR1 is LGHNA and CDR2 YSLEER. The CDR3 sequence is 14 residues long. CDR3 nucleotides: TGCGCCAGCAGCCCCACAGGGGGCCAAGAGACCCAGTACTTC. This gives the protein CASSPTGGQETQYF.

The chain is built from TRBV27 and TRBJ2-1; no definite D call. Between the trimmed V and J ends, which lost 1 base and 2 bases, there was a span of 6 bases. The CDR3 is made up of 14 amino acids. Germline V gene data show CDR1 as MNHEY and CDR2 as SMNVEV (reference sequence). CDR3 amino acids: CASSLFEAYNEQFF. For the CDR3, the DNA is TGTGCCAGCAGTTTATTCGAGGCCTACAATGAGCAGTTCTTC.

The chain uses TRBV18 and TRBJ2-1; D not certain. Germline-derived CDR1 and CDR2 are KGHSH and LQKENI. Trimming pared 3 bases from V and 0 bases from J, leaving 3 bases between. The CDR3 runs to 13 residues. The CDR3 region is CASSPDSYNEQFF. Written as DNA, the CDR3 is TGTGCCAGCTCACCTGACTCCTACAATGAGCAGTTCTTC.

V usage is TRBV2 and J usage is TRBJ1-1; perhaps TRBD1 as D (6 bases). This CDR3 is 13 amino acids long. Germline CDR1 reads SNHLY; CDR2 reads FYNNEI. The V gene lost 5 bases and the J gene lost 5 bases, with 12 bases spanning the gap. The CDR3 here is CASSSQGRTEAFF. The CDR3 DNA sequence: TGTGCCAGCAGTTCACAGGGTAGAACTGAAGCTTTCTTT. Drawing the rest from reference TRBV2 and TRBJ1-1, the complete variable domain is EPEVTQTPSHQVTQMGQEVILRCVPISNHLYFYWYRQILGQKVEFLVSFYNNEISEKSEIFDDQFSVERPDGSNFTLKIRSTKLEDSAMYFCASSSQGRTEAFFGQGTRLTVV.

This chain joins TRBV19 and TRBJ1-3, with a tentative D call TRBD1 (6 bases). Germline CDR1 is LNHDA and CDR2 is SQIVND (reference sequence). Trimming removed 7 bases from V and 2 bases from J, with 15 bases in between. This CDR3 comprises 15 residues. Written as DNA, the CDR3 is TGTGCCAGTATTTCGACAGGCGCCGCTGGAAACACCATATATTTT. Translating it yields CASISTGAAGNTIYF.

The chain employs TRBV5-6 and TRBJ1-1, with no clear D. CDR1 and CDR2 from the germline V gene are SGHDT and YYEEEE. V was pared by 4 bases and J by 0 bases, with 13 bases between. The length of the CDR3 is 15 residues. The CDR3 coding sequence is TGTGCCAGCAGCACGCTGACACTCATGAACACTGAAGCTTTCTTT. It codes for CASSTLTLMNTEAFF.

CDR3 in DNA: TGTGCCAGCAGCCAAGCGGGTCTTGGCCAGGGGATGTTTTTT. It codes for CASSQAGLGQGMFF. This sequence joins TRBV3-1 (or the pseudogene TRBV3-2) and TRBJ1-4; D may be TRBD1 (6 bases). The CDR3 has 14 residues. CDR1 is LGHDT and CDR2 is YNNKEL in the germline V gene (reference sequence). Trimming pared 1 base from V and 15 bases from J, leaving 18 bases between.

Only one count was recorded for this clone. The chain employs TRBV7-9 and TRBJ2-7; 14 positions agree with TRBD2. The CDR3 length is 18 residues. CDR1 SEHNR and CDR2 FQNEAQ come from the germline V gene (reference sequence). Losses at the gene ends were 4 bases for V and 7 bases for J; bases not matched to a gene: 15. The CDR3 coding sequence is TGTGCCAGCAGCTCCGCCGGGACTAGCGGGAGTTCTCTTTGGGAGCAGTACTTC. Amino acids: CASSSAGTSGSSLWEQYF.

This clone appeared a single time. The chain employs TRBV28 and TRBJ2-7, with D unresolved. This CDR3 contains 11 residues. Germline V lookup: CDR1 MDHEN, CDR2 SYDVKM. Between the trimmed V and J ends, which lost 6 bases and 4 bases, there was a span of 7 bases. The CDR3 loop is CASRSSYEQYF. The CDR3 bases are TGTGCCAGCAGGTCAAGTTACGAGCAGTACTTC. The full variable domain, rest sourced from reference TRBV28 and TRBJ2-7, is DVKVTQSSRYLVKRTGEKVFLECVQDMDHENMFWYRQDPGLGLRLIYFSYDVKMKEKGDIPEGYSVSREKKERFSLILESASTNQTSMYLCASRSSYEQYFGPGTRLTVT.

This rearrangement joins TRBV6-2 or TRBV6-3 to TRBJ2-5; 8 positions match TRBD2. Per the germline V gene, CDR1 is MNHEY and CDR2 is SVGEGT. V lost 5 bases to trimming and J lost 4 bases; unmatched junction nucleotides: 15. The length of the CDR3 is 17 residues. Here the CDR3 reads CASSHIPGLGAGETQYF. DNA for the CDR3: TGTGCCAGCAGTCACATCCCGGGACTAGGCGCAGGAGAGACCCAGTACTTC.

V usage is TRBV11-3 and J usage is TRBJ2-1; D might be TRBD1 (6 bases). Germline V gene lookup returns CDR1 SGHNT and CDR2 YENEEA. This CDR3 has 15 residues. The V gene lost 2 bases and the J gene lost 2 bases, with 10 bases spanning the gap. This chain's CDR3 is CASSLKGGPYNEQFF. Written as DNA, the CDR3 is TGTGCCAGCAGCTTAAAAGGGGGTCCCTACAATGAGCAGTTCTTC.

V and J are TRBV19 and TRBJ2-1; TRBD2 aligns across 10 bases. CDR3 size: 14 residues. Unmatched junction bases numbered 8, after V lost 5 bases and J lost 10 bases. CDR1 is LNHDA, CDR2 SQIVND, per germline (reference sequence). DNA for the CDR3: TGTGCCAGTAGTTCGCAGCGGGGGGGCCGGGAGCAGTTCTTC. The encoded protein is CASSSQRGGREQFF.

The chain is built from TRBV9 and TRBJ1-6; D is uncertain. The CDR3 consists of 14 residues. Trimming removed 3 bases at V and 7 bases at J, with 11 bases between. Germline-derived CDR1 and CDR2 are SGDLS and YYNGEE. CDR3 protein: CASSGGPDNSPLHF. CDR3 sequence (DNA): TGTGCCAGCAGCGGCGGACCGGACAATTCACCCCTCCACTTT.

The CDR3 sequence: CSLKGGTEAFF. The DNA for the CDR3 is TGCAGCTTAAAAGGGGGAACTGAAGCTTTCTTT. This chain connects TRBV29-1 to TRBJ1-1; D might be TRBD1 (6 bases). The CDR3 length is 11 residues. With 8 bases removed from V and 5 bases from J, the gap between germline ends came to 12 bases. Germline V gives CDR1 SQVTM, CDR2 ANQGSEA.

V gene TRBV30 combines with J gene TRBJ2-5; D unresolved. The germline gives CDR1 GTSNPN, CDR2 SVGIG (reference sequence). This CDR3 region has 13 residues. V was clipped by 0 bases and J by 4 bases, with 9 bases between them. The CDR3 DNA is TGTGCCTGGAGTGTCCACAAACGAGAGACCCAGTACTTC. Amino acids: CAWSVHKRETQYF.

The chain joins TRBV7-9 to TRBJ2-1; 7 bases align to TRBD1. The germline CDR1 and CDR2 sequences are SEHNR and FQNEAQ (reference sequence). The ends lost 5 bases at V and 7 bases at J; junction bases unmatched: 5. The CDR3 is 13 amino acids. CDR3 region: CASSPGQSNEQFF. CDR3 bases: TGTGCCAGCAGCCCGGGACAGTCTAATGAGCAGTTCTTC.

The rearrangement joins TRBV4-3 to TRBJ2-7; D is perhaps TRBD2 (6 bases). The germline V gene encodes CDR1 LGHNA and CDR2 YSLEER. Trimming cost V 0 bases and J 8 bases, with 17 bases left between them. The CDR3 consists of 15 residues. In nucleotides, the CDR3 is TGCGCCAGCAGCCAAGAATCGGGACTGGCAGGAAAGCAGTACTTC. Translation: CASSQESGLAGKQYF.